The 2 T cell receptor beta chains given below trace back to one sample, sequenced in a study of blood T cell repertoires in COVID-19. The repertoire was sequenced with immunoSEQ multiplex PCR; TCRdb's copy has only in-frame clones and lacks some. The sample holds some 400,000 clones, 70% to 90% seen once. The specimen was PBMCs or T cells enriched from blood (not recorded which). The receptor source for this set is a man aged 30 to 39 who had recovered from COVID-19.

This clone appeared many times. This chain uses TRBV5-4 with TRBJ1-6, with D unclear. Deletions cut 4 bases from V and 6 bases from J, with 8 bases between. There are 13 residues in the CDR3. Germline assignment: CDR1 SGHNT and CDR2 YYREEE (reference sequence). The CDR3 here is CASSPDTNSPLHF. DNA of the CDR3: TGTGCCAGCAGCCCTGACACTAATTCACCCCTCCACTTT.

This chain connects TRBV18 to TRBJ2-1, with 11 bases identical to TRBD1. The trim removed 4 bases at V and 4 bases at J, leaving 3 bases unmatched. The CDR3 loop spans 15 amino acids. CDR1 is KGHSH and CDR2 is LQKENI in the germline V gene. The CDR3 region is CASSQGTGGYNEQFF. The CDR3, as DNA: TGTGCCAGCTCACAAGGGACAGGGGGGTACAATGAGCAGTTCTTC.